The clone carrying this TCR beta chain has a count of ten or more. No antigen is known for it. This specimen belongs to a study of early T cells in non-severe SARS-CoV-2 infection. Study at large: Sequencing of unsorted whole blood was done on bulk RNA, leaving chains unpaired.

Study-level points and caveats: Matching with VDJdb favored anti-spike CD8 responses (missing private and CD4 specificities).

V gave up 0 bases and J gave up 3 bases, with 8 bases separating them. This CDR3 comprises 14 residues. From germline, CDR1 is MNHEY and CDR2 SMNVEV (reference sequence). Individual cDNA molecules carried attached unique molecular identifiers. TCRdb analysed the 5' RACE reads with MiXCR anew, one entry per CDR3 protein. The sample lists around 58,000 distinct CDR3 sequences, over 4% occurring once. The TCR sequence derives from an adult who was a healthcare worker with PCR-confirmed SARS-CoV-2 infection or an uninfected control (not recorded which). The chain links TRBV27 to TRBJ1-2; D ambiguous. The sequencing input was whole blood. The CDR3 coding sequence is TGTGCCAGCAGTTTATCGATGGGTTACTATGGCTACACCTTC. This encodes CASSLSMGYYGYTF.